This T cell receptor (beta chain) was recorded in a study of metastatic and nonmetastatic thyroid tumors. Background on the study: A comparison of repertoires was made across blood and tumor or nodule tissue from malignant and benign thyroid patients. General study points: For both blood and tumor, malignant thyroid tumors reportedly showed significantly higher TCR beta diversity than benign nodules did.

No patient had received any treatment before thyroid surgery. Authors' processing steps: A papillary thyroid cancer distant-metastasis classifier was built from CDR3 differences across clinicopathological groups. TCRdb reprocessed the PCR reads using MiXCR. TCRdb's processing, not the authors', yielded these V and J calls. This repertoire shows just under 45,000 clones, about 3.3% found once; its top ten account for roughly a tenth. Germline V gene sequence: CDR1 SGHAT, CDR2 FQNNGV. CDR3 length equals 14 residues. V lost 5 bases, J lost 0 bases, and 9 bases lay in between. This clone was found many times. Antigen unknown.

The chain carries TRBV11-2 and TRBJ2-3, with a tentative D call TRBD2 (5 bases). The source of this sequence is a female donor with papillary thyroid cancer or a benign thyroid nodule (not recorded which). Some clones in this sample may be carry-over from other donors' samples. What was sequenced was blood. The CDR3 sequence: CASSPRTSTDTQYF. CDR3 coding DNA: TGTGCCAGCAGCCCCAGGACTAGCACAGATACGCAGTATTTT.